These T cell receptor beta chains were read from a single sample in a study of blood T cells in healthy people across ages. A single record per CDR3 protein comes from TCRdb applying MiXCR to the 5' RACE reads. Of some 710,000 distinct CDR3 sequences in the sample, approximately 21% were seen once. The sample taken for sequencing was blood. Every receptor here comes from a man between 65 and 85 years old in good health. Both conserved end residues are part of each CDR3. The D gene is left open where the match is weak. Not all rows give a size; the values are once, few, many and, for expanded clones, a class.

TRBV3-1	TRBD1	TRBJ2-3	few	TGTGCCAGCAGCCCCACGGGACAGGGGTCAGATACGCAGTATTTT	CASSPTGQGSDTQYF
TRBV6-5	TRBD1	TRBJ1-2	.	TGTGCCAGCAAACACGGGGGAACAGGGGTCGGAGGCTACACCTTC	CASKHGGTGVGGYTF
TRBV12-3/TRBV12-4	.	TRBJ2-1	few	TGTGCCAGCAGTTTCCAGGCCTATGAGCAGTTCTTC	CASSFQAYEQFF
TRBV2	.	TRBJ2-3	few	TGTGCCAGCAGCTGGGACCCTAGCACAGATACGCAGTATTTT	CASSWDPSTDTQYF
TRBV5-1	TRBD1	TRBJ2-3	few	TGCGCCAGCAGCTTGGGGCCAGGGGGTAGCACAGATACGCAGTATTTT	CASSLGPGGSTDTQYF
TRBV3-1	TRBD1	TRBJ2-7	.	TGTGCCAGCAGCCAAGATCGGACAGGGGCCAAGCAGTACTTC	CASSQDRTGAKQYF
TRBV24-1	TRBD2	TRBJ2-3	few	TGTGCCACCAGTGATTTTGCCAGGAGCGGGGAAGATACGCAGTATTTT	CATSDFARSGEDTQYF
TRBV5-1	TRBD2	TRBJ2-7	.	TGCGCCAGCACCAGGGGTAGCGGGGATTATTCCTACGAGCAGTACTTC	CASTRGSGDYSYEQYF
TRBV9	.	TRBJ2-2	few	TGTGCCAGCAGCCGGGCCAGCACCACGAACACCGGGGAGCTGTTTTTT	CASSRASTTNTGELFF
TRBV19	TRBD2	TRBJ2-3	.	TGTGCCACCAGGAGGGGAGCTAGCGGAAGCACAGATACGCAGTATTTT	CATRRGASGSTDTQYF
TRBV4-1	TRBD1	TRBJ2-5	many	TGCGCCAGCAGCCAAGATTATAGGGGGACAGCAACTCAAGAGACCCAGTACTTC	CASSQDYRGTATQETQYF
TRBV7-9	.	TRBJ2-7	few	TGTGCCAGCAGCGACCGGGACATTGGGAGCTACGAGCAGTACTTC	CASSDRDIGSYEQYF
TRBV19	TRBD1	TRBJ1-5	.	TGTACCAGCCGGGACAGTGATCAGCCCCAGCATTTT	CTSRDSDQPQHF
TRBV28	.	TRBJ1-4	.	TGTGCCAGCAGTTTGTCGTTTAGCTTGACATCGGAAAAACTGTTTTTT	CASSLSFSLTSEKLFF
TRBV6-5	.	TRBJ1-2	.	TGTGCCAGCAGTTCCATAGGGACGAACTATGGCTACACCTTC	CASSSIGTNYGYTF
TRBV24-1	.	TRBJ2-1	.	TGTGCCACCAGTGATTTCACCAGGGCCCCGTACAATGAGCAGTTCTTC	CATSDFTRAPYNEQFF
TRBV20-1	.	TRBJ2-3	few	TGCAGTGCTAGAGTGACAGGGAGGGTGACAGATACGCAGTATTTT	CSARVTGRVTDTQYF
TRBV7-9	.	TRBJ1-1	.	TGTGCCAGCAGCCTGATTGATGCGAACACTGAAGCTTTCTTT	CASSLIDANTEAFF
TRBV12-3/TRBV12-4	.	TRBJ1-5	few	TGTGCCAGCAGTTTAAGAGGGAGACAGCCCCAGCATTTT	CASSLRGRQPQHF
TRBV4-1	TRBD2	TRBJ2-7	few	TGCGCCAGCAGCCAAGATCTCGCGGGGGGAGGGTTCTTC	CASSQDLAGGGFF
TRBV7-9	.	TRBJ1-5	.	TGTGCCAGCAGCTTTCAAGATCAGCCCCAGCATTTT	CASSFQDQPQHF
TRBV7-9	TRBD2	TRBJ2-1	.	TGTACCAGCAGCTTAGGGCTGGCTAGCGGGAGTTACAATGAGCAGTTCTTC	CTSSLGLASGSYNEQFF
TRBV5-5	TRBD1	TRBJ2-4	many	TGTGCCAGCATCTCGACAGGGACGGACATTCAGTACTTC	CASISTGTDIQYF
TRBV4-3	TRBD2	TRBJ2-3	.	TGCGCCAGCAGCCAAAAGGGGGTTAGCGGGAGTTTTGCAGATACGCAGTATTTT	CASSQKGVSGSFADTQYF
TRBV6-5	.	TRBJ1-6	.	TGTGCCAGCCGAGACTCAGGTGACAATTCACCCCTCCACTTT	CASRDSGDNSPLHF
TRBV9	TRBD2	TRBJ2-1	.	TGTGCCAGCAGACCCGAAACTAGCGAAAAATACAATGAGCAGTTCTTC	CASRPETSEKYNEQFF
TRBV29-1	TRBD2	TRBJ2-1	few	TGCAGCGTCGATACTAGCGGAGTAGGGGATGAGCAGTTCTTC	CSVDTSGVGDEQFF
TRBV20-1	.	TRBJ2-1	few	TGCAGTGTTCGTAAGGCCAGCTCCTACAATGAGCAGTTCTTC	CSVRKASSYNEQFF
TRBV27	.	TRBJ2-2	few	TGTGCCAGCAGTTTACAGGGTGCGGGCGGGGAGCTGTTTTTT	CASSLQGAGGELFF
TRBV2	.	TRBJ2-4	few	TGTGCCAGCAGTGAAGCAGGGTGGCAAAACATTCAGTACTTC	CASSEAGWQNIQYF
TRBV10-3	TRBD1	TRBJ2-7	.	TGTGCCATCAGTGAGTCCCGCCAAGGGACAGGGGGCTACGAGCAGTACTTC	CAISESRQGTGGYEQYF
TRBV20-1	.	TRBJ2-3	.	TGCAGTGCTAGTCCTTCCGGGGGACTTCCAGATACGCAGTATTTT	CSASPSGGLPDTQYF
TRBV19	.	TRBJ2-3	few	TGTGCCAGTAGTGCGCTACCTAGCACAGATACGCAGTATTTT	CASSALPSTDTQYF
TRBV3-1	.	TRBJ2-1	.	TGTGCCAGCAGCCAAGAGGTGGGGCTAGCGTATGAGCAGTTCTTC	CASSQEVGLAYEQFF
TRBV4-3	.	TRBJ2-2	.	TGCGTCAGCAGCCAAGGCCTAGCAAACGGGGAGCTGTTTTTT	CVSSQGLANGELFF
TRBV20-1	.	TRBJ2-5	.	TGCAGTGCTAGTCCAAGGGGAGAGACCCAGTACTTC	CSASPRGETQYF
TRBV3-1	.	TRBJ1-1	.	TGTGCCAGCAGCCAAGTCCCCTCTGAAGCTTTCTTT	CASSQVPSEAFF
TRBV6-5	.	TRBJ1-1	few	TGTGCCAGCCTCTCCAGTACTGAAGCTTTCTTT	CASLSSTEAFF
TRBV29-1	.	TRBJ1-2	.	TGCAGCGTTGGAATAAGAGCTAACTATGGCTACACCTTC	CSVGIRANYGYTF
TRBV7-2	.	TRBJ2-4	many	TGTGCCAGCAGCTTAAGCAGGACTAAAAACATTCAGTACTTC	CASSLSRTKNIQYF
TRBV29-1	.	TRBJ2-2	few	TGCAGCGTTGAATCCTCAAACACCGGGGAGCTGTTTTTT	CSVESSNTGELFF
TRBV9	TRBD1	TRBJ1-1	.	TGTGCCAGCAGCCCCCGGGACAGGGTTTTTGCTGAAGCTTTCTTT	CASSPRDRVFAEAFF
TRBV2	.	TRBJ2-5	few	TGTGCCAGCATCCCCCCCCCTGTTTTCGGGACCCAGTACTTC	CASIPPPVFGTQYF
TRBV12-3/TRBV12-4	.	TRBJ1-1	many	TGTGCCAGCATGCAATACGGCACTGAAGCTTTCTTT	CASMQYGTEAFF
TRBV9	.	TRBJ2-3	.	TGTGCCAGCAGCCCTACAGGGTGGGCTGGCGGGAGAGATACGCAGTATTTT	CASSPTGWAGGRDTQYF
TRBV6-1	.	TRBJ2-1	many	TGTGCCAGCAGTGAAGTAGGGTATGGTAATGAGCAGTTCTTC	CASSEVGYGNEQFF
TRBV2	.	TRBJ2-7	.	TGTGCCAGCAGCCTGTACAACTACGAGCAGTACTTC	CASSLYNYEQYF
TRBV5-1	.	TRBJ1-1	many	TGCGCCAGCAGCTTGGACAGGGAGAACACTGAAGCTTTCTTT	CASSLDRENTEAFF
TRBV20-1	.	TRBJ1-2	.	TGCAGTGCTAGTTGGGAGGGAGACTATGGCTACACCTTC	CSASWEGDYGYTF
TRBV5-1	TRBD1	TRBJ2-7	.	TGCGCCAGCAGACCGGGACAGGAACTCTACGAGCAGTACTTC	CASRPGQELYEQYF
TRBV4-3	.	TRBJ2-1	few	TGCGCCAGCAGCCTCCTGACGGGTGAGCAGTTCTTC	CASSLLTGEQFF
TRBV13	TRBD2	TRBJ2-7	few	TGTGCCAGCAGCTTAGCCGGGCGGGGGACCTACGAGCAGTACTTC	CASSLAGRGTYEQYF
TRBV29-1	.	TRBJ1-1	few	TGCAGCGTTGCCCATAATGAGGGGCTTGAAGCTTTCTTT	CSVAHNEGLEAFF
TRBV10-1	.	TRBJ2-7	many	TGCGCCAGCAGTGATCACAGACCGGCGTCAGAGCAGTACTTC	CASSDHRPASEQYF
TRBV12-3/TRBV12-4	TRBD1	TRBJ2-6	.	TGTGTCAGCAGACAACGGACAGGCGCCTCTGGGGCCAACGTCCTGACTTTC	CVSRQRTGASGANVLTF
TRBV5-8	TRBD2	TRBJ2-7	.	TGTGCCAGCAGCTTGGGCGGTAGCGGGCGCGAGCAGTACTTC	CASSLGGSGREQYF